This is a list of T cell receptor beta chains from one sample in a study of PD-1 blockade in classical Hodgkin lymphoma. TCRdb keeps only in-frame clones here, not all; method: immunoSEQ multiplex PCR. The sample consists of approximately 4,200 clones, about 80% of them appearing once. Sequenced here: CD8+ T cells from blood, sampled at baseline. The source is a human donor with classical Hodgkin lymphoma. Each CDR3 is given with its conserved first and last residue. The D gene is left open where the match is weak. Not all rows give a size; the values are once, few, many and, for expanded clones, a class.

D	J	V	size	CDR3	DNA
NA	TRBJ2-2	TRBV4-2	NA	CASSPGFGTGELFF	TGTGCCAGCAGCCCCGGGTTCGGTACCGGGGAGCTGTTTTTT
TRBD2	TRBJ2-4	TRBV19	NA	CASSIGGGRKNIQYF	TGTGCCAGTAGTATAGGGGGGGGAAGGAAAAACATTCAGTACTTC
NA	TRBJ2-2	TRBV6-1	NA	CSSPANTGELFF	TGTTCGTCACCTGCGAACACCGGGGAGCTGTTTTTT
NA	TRBJ2-3	TRBV7-9	once	CASSIFITGSGDTQYF	TGTGCCAGCAGTATATTTATTACAGGGTCCGGGGATACGCAGTATTTT
NA	TRBJ2-1	TRBV7-2	NA	CASSSQSDSYNEQFF	TGTGCCAGCAGCTCTCAATCGGACTCCTACAATGAGCAGTTCTTC
TRBD1	TRBJ2-7	TRBV28	NA	CASSPGQLYEQYF	TGTGCCAGCAGCCCGGGACAGCTCTACGAGCAGTACTTC
TRBD2	TRBJ2-7	TRBV7-2	NA	CASSLDLAGVYEQYF	TGTGCCAGCAGCTTAGACCTAGCGGGAGTCTACGAGCAGTACTTC
TRBD2	TRBJ2-1	TRBV4-3	NA	CASSQGTSGPYNEQFF	TGCGCCAGCAGCCAGGGTACTAGCGGCCCCTACAATGAGCAGTTCTTC
TRBD1	TRBJ2-5	TRBV7-8	once	CASSPDRETQYF	TGTGCCAGCTCCCCGGACAGGGAGACCCAGTACTTC
NA	TRBJ1-5	TRBV9	few	CASSRSGRDNQPQHF	TGTGCCAGCAGCCGAAGCGGGAGGGACAATCAGCCCCAGCATTTT